Listed below are T cell receptor beta chains from one sample, sequenced in a study of regulatory T cells in long-lasting Graves disease. TCRdb fed the multiplex PCR reads into MiXCR, producing one record per CDR3 protein. The repertoire holds under 300,000 distinct CDR3 sequences, 20% to 25% seen once, with around 14% in the top ten. Here the sequenced sample was peripheral blood mononuclear cells (PBMCs), taken at new diagnosis, from a patient treated with antithyroid drugs. These receptors all stem from a female donor with Graves disease. The CDR3 runs from the conserved cysteine through the conserved F or W. Each record gives: V gene, D gene, J gene, clone size, CDR3 protein, CDR3 DNA. A D gene is named only where the DNA matches it firmly. Expanded clones are given a class, and other clones once, few, many or no size at all.

V: TRBV7-2
D: -
J: TRBJ1-5
size: many
CDR3: CASSLARGGNQPQHF
DNA: TGTGCCAGCAGCTTAGCGCGAGGTGGCAATCAGCCCCAGCATTTT

V: TRBV7-3
D: TRBD2
J: TRBJ2-2
size: -
CDR3: CASSPGLAGFIYSGELFF
DNA: TGTGCCAGCAGCCCCGGACTAGCGGGGTTTATATACTCCGGGGAGCTGTTTTTT

V: TRBV7-2
D: TRBD2
J: TRBJ2-7
size: many
CDR3: CASSFMGLAGESYEQYF
DNA: TGTGCCAGCAGCTTCATGGGGCTAGCGGGAGAGTCCTACGAGCAGTACTTC

V: TRBV7-2
D: TRBD2
J: TRBJ2-1
size: -
CDR3: CASSLSPGRVDEQFF
DNA: TGTGCCAGCAGCTTATCCCCGGGGAGGGTGGATGAGCAGTTCTTC

V: TRBV19
D: -
J: TRBJ1-5
size: many
CDR3: CASTGSRGNQPQHF
DNA: TGTGCCAGTACAGGCAGCCGAGGCAATCAGCCCCAGCATTTT

V: TRBV7-2
D: TRBD2
J: TRBJ2-7
size: -
CDR3: CASSLVVGGTPPRPYEQYF
DNA: TGTGCCAGCAGCTTAGTTGTCGGGGGGACCCCCCCACGTCCCTACGAGCAGTACTTC

V: TRBV7-9
D: -
J: TRBJ2-7
size: -
CDR3: CASSLAWGLYEQYF
DNA: TGTGCCAGCAGCTTAGCGTGGGGTCTCTACGAGCAGTACTTC

V: TRBV5-1
D: TRBD2
J: TRBJ2-7
size: -
CDR3: CASSLVPASGDEQYF
DNA: TGCGCCAGCAGCTTGGTCCCGGCTAGCGGAGACGAGCAGTACTTC

V: TRBV7-6
D: -
J: TRBJ2-1
size: many
CDR3: CASSLEEAGRYNEQFF
DNA: TGTGCCAGCAGCTTAGAGGAAGCGGGCCGATACAATGAGCAGTTCTTC

V: TRBV6-1
D: -
J: TRBJ2-2
size: many
CDR3: CASKQPGAGTGELFF
DNA: TGTGCCAGCAAGCAACCGGGGGCGGGAACCGGGGAGCTGTTTTTT

V: TRBV6-1
D: -
J: TRBJ2-4
size: -
CDR3: CASRSAAGSLAKSTQYF
DNA: TGTGCCAGCAGGTCGGCGGCGGGGTCTTTGGCCAAAAGCACTCAGTACTTC

V: TRBV18
D: -
J: TRBJ2-7
size: many
CDR3: CASSAGNYEQYF
DNA: TGTGCCAGCTCAGCAGGGAACTACGAGCAGTACTTC

V: TRBV29-1
D: -
J: TRBJ2-1
size: many
CDR3: CSVEGGGFTTYNEQFF
DNA: TGCAGCGTTGAAGGGGGCGGGTTTACGACCTACAATGAGCAGTTCTTC

V: TRBV19
D: -
J: TRBJ1-1
size: -
CDR3: CASSIKGNTEAFF
DNA: TGTGCCAGTAGTATAAAGGGGAACACTGAAGCTTTCTTT

V: TRBV3-1
D: TRBD2
J: TRBJ2-5
size: -
CDR3: CASRAGLAGRETQYF
DNA: TGTGCCAGCAGAGCGGGACTAGCGGGGAGGGAGACCCAGTACTTC

V: TRBV20-1
D: TRBD2
J: TRBJ2-7
size: many
CDR3: CSARDRTSGRGSYEQYF
DNA: TGCAGTGCTAGAGATCGGACTAGCGGGAGGGGCTCCTACGAGCAGTACTTC

V: TRBV20-1
D: TRBD1
J: TRBJ1-1
size: -
CDR3: CSAFGQGNTEAFF
DNA: TGCAGTGCCTTTGGACAGGGGAACACTGAAGCTTTCTTT

V: TRBV7-2
D: TRBD1
J: TRBJ1-6
size: -
CDR3: CAGSPRDRDSPLHF
DNA: TGTGCCGGCAGCCCCCGGGACAGAGATTCACCCCTTCACTTT

V: TRBV6-1
D: -
J: TRBJ2-1
size: many
CDR3: CASSDEPQGEQFF
DNA: TGTGCCAGCAGTGACGAACCTCAGGGTGAGCAGTTCTTC

V: TRBV2
D: TRBD1
J: TRBJ2-2
size: many
CDR3: CASWWGQGKTGELFF
DNA: TGTGCCAGCTGGTGGGGACAGGGTAAAACCGGGGAGCTGTTTTTT

V: TRBV3-1
D: TRBD1
J: TRBJ2-7
size: many
CDR3: CASSPTPGQGFSYEQYF
DNA: TGTGCCAGCAGCCCCACCCCAGGACAGGGGTTTTCCTACGAGCAGTACTTC

V: TRBV19
D: TRBD1
J: TRBJ2-7
size: many
CDR3: CAGPRTGEAYEQYF
DNA: TGTGCCGGACCTAGGACAGGGGAAGCCTACGAGCAGTACTTC

V: TRBV7-2
D: -
J: TRBJ2-4
size: many
CDR3: CASSWDLDIQYF
DNA: TGTGCCAGCAGCTGGGATTTGGACATTCAGTACTTC

V: TRBV2
D: -
J: TRBJ1-6
size: -
CDR3: CASSEFQELYNSPLHF
DNA: TGTGCCAGCAGTGAATTCCAGGAGCTTTATAATTCACCCCTCCACTTT